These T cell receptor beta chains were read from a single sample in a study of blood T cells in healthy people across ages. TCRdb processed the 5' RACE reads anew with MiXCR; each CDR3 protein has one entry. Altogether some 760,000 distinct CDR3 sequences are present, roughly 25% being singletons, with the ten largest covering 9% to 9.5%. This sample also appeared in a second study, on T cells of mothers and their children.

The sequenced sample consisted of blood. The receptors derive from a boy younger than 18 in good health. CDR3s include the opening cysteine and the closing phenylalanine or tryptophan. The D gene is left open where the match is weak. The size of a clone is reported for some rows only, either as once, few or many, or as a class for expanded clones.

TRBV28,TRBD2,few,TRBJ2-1,CASGLAGGPYNEQFF,TGTGCCAGCGGGCTAGCGGGAGGACCCTACAATGAGCAGTTCTTC
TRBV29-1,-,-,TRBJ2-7,CSVSAETYEQYF,TGCAGCGTTTCAGCGGAAACCTACGAGCAGTACTTC
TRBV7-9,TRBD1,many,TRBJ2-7,CASSFRDSSYEQYF,TGTGCCAGCAGCTTTCGGGACAGCTCCTACGAGCAGTACTTC
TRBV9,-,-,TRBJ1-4,CASSAQSGTIGANEKLFF,TGTGCCAGCAGCGCCCAGAGCGGGACAATTGGTGCTAATGAAAAACTGTTTTTT
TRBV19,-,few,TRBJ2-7,CASSIYGEGDEQYF,TGTGCCAGTAGTATATACGGCGAAGGGGACGAGCAGTACTTC
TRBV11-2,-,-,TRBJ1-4,CASSLDGLTYEKLFF,TGTGCCAGCAGCTTAGACGGACTGACTTATGAAAAACTGTTTTTT
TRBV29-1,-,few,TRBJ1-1,CSALLGEAFF,TGCAGCGCACTCCTCGGTGAAGCTTTCTTT
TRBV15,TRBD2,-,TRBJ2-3,CATSRRSGTPDTQYF,TGTGCCACCAGCAGGAGGAGCGGGACGCCAGATACGCAGTATTTT
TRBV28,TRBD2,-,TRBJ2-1,CASSLDSSGRGYNEQFF,TGTGCCAGCAGTTTGGACTCTAGCGGGAGAGGTTACAATGAGCAGTTCTTC
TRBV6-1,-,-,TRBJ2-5,CASSGGTGGRETQYF,TGTGCCAGCAGTGGTGGCACAGGCGGGCGAGAGACCCAGTACTTC
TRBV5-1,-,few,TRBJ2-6,CASSLVGPGASAGANVLTF,TGCGCCAGCAGCTTGGTAGGTCCAGGGGCATCCGCTGGGGCCAACGTCCTGACTTTC
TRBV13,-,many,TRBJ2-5,CASSLQEWETQYF,TGTGCCAGCAGCCTTCAGGAATGGGAGACCCAGTACTTC
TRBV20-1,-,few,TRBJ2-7,CSARDSGRLVPEQYF,TGCAGTGCTAGAGATTCAGGAAGGTTAGTCCCCGAGCAGTACTTC
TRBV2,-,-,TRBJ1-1,CASSPYGTEAFF,TGTGCCAGCAGTCCATATGGGACTGAAGCTTTCTTT
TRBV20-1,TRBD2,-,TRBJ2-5,CSAKKRGQETQYF,TGCAGTGCTAAAAAGCGGGGCCAAGAGACCCAGTACTTC
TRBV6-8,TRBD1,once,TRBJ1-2,CASGLGQGQNGYTF,TGTGCCAGCGGACTTGGACAGGGACAGAATGGCTACACCTTC
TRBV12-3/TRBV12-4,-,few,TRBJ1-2,CASAYGELDYGYTF,TGTGCCAGTGCGTATGGGGAGCTAGACTATGGCTACACCTTC
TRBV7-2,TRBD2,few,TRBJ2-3,CASRLRAAGGEATSTDTQYF,TGTGCCAGCAGGTTAAGAGCTGCGGGGGGCGAAGCAACTAGCACAGATACGCAGTATTTT
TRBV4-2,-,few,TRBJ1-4,CASGPTNEKLFF,TGTGCCAGCGGGCCTACTAATGAAAAACTGTTTTTT
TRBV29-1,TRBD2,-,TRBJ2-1,CSARASGRSGNEQFF,TGCAGCGCCCGGGCTAGCGGGAGGTCAGGCAATGAGCAGTTCTTC
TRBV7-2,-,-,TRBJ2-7,CASSLARTSPSYEQYF,TGTGCCAGCAGCTTAGCACGAACTTCCCCCTCCTACGAGCAGTACTTC
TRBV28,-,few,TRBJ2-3,CASSFSGVGTDTQYF,TGTGCCAGCAGTTTTTCAGGGGTGGGTACAGATACGCAGTATTTT
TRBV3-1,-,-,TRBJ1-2,CASSQWGADIPNYGYTF,TGTGCCAGCAGCCAATGGGGGGCAGACATCCCTAACTATGGCTACACCTTC
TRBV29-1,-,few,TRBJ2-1,CSVGRYNEQFF,TGCAGCGTTGGGCGCTACAATGAGCAGTTCTTC
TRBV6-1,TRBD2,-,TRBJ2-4,CASSEEASGMKVAKNIQYF,TGTGCCAGCAGTGAAGAGGCTAGCGGGATGAAAGTAGCCAAAAACATTCAGTACTTC
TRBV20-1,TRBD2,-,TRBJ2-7,CSARATSGGRGEQYF,TGCAGTGCTAGAGCAACTAGCGGGGGGCGGGGCGAGCAGTACTTC
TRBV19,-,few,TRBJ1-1,CATLGGSYTEAFF,TGTGCCACCCTCGGGGGGAGCTACACTGAAGCTTTCTTT
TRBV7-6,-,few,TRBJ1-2,CASSSSGIFGYTF,TGTGCCAGCAGCTCGTCAGGGATCTTCGGCTACACCTTC